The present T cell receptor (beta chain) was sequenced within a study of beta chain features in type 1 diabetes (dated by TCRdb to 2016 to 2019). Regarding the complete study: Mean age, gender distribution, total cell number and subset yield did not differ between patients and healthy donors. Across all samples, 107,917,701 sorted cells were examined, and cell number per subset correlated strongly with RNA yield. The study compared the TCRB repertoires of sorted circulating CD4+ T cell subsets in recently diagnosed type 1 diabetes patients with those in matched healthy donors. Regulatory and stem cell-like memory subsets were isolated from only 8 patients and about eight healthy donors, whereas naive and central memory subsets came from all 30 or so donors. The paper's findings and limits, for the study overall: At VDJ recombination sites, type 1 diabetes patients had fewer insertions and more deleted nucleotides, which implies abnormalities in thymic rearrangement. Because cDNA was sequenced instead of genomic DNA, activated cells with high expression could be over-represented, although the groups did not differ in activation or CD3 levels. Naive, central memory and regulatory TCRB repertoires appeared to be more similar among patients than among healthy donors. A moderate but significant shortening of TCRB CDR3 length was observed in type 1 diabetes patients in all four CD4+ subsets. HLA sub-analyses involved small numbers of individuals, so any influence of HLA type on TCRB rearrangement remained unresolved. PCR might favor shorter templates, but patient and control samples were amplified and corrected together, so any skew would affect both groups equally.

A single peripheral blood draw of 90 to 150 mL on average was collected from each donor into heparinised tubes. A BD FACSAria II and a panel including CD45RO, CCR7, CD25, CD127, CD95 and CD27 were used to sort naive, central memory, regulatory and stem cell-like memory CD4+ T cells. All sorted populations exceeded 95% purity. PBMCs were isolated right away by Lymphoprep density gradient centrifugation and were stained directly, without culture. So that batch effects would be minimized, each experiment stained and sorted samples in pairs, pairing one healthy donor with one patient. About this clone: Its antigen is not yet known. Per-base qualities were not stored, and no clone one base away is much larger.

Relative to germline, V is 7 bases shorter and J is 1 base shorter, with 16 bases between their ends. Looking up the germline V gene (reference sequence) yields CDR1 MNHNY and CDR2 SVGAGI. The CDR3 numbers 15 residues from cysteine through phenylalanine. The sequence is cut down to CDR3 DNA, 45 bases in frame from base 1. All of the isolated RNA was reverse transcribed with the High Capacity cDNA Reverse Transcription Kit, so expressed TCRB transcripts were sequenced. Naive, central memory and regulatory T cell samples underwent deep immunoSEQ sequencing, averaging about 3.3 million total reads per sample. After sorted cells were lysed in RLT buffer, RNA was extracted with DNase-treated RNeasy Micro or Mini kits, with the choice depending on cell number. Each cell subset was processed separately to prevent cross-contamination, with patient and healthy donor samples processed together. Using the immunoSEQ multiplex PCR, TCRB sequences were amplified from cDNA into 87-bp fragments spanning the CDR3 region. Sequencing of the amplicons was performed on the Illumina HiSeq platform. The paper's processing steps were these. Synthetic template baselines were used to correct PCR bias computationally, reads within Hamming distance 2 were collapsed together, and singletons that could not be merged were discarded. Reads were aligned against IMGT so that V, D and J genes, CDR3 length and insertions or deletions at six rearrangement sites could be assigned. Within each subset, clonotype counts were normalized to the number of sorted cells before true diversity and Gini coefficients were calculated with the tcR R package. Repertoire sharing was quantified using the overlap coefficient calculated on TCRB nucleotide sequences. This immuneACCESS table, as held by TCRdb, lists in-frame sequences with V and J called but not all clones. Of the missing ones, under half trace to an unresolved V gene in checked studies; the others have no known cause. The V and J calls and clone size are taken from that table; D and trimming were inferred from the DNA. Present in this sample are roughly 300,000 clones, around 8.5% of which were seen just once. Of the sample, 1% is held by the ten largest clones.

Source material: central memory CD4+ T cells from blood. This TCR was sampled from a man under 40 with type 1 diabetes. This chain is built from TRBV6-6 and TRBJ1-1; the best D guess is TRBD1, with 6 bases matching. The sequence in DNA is TGTGCCAGCACCACTACAGGGAGGGGGAACACTGAAGCTTTCTTT. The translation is CASTTTGRGNTEAFF.